The next 6 T cell receptor beta chains were all read from a single sample in a study of T cells in Graves' hyperthyroidism and ophthalmopathy. From RNA transcripts, TCR beta CDR3 regions were amplified. RT-PCR in the first round (using the HTBI primer set) targeted the TCR CDR3. TCRdb reprocessed the multiplex PCR reads with MiXCR, giving one entry per CDR3 protein. In the table there are about 640,000 distinct CDR3 sequences, less than 25% of which are singletons. Material for sequencing was blood. These receptors were collected from a man aged 25-45 years with Graves' ophthalmopathy.

This chain connects TRBV20-1 to TRBJ1-6; D not resolved. CDR1 is DFQATT and CDR2 is SNEGSKA in the germline V gene (reference sequence). There are 13 residues in the CDR3. Trimming took 8 bases from V and 7 from J, leaving 15 bases between them. The CDR3 DNA reads TGCAGTCCCGGTGGCGATCGGAATTCACCCCTCCACTTT. It yields the protein CSPGGDRNSPLHF.

Remarks on this clonotype: The CDR3 carries no conserved terminal phenylalanine or tryptophan, so it likely arises from a read error. The V gene is TRBV6-1, the J gene TRBJ1-1; no clear D gene. The CDR3 contains 15 residues. Germline V CDR1 and CDR2: MNHNS, SASEGT. V lost 0 bases and J lost 2, with 10 bases in between. CDR3: CASSEAPTLNTEAFL. CDR3 DNA sequence: TGTGCCAGCAGTGAAGCGCCGACACTTAACACTGAAGCTTTCCTT.

This clonotype came up a few times. This rearrangement joins TRBV28 to TRBJ1-5, with D tentatively TRBD1 (5 bases). Trimming removed 5 bases at V and 0 bases at J, with 17 bases between. CDR1 is MDHEN, CDR2 SYDVKM, per germline. This CDR3 is built from 17 residues. CDR3 amino acids: CASSPIYQGPSNQPQHF. For the CDR3, the DNA is TGTGCCAGCAGTCCCATATATCAGGGACCTAGCAATCAGCCCCAGCATTTT.

Comment on this clonotype: An end of the junction does not agree with germline; a read error may underlie this. The CDR3 loop reads CASSSRTSWAYEQHF. The CDR3 nucleotides are TGTGCCAGCAGTTCCCGGACTAGCTGGGCCTACGAGCAGCACTTC. The chain has TRBV12-3 or TRBV12-4 and TRBJ2-7; TRBD2 matches at 8 bases. CDR3 size: 15 residues.

This clonotype was counted many times. The chain uses TRBV12-3 or TRBV12-4 and TRBJ2-7; 8 bases map to TRBD1. With 8 bases clipped from V and 1 base from J, the junction kept 10 bases outside the gene matches. CDR3 length: 15 amino acids. CDR3 in amino acids: CASGTPGQASYEQYF. The CDR3 DNA sequence: TGTGCCAGCGGAACACCGGGACAGGCTTCCTACGAGCAGTACTTC.

This chain joins TRBV20-1 and TRBJ2-5; D is perhaps TRBD2 (6 bases). CDR1 is DFQATT and CDR2 is SNEGSKA in the germline V gene (reference sequence). The CDR3 spans 17 residues. Trimming pared 4 bases from V and 1 base from J, leaving 22 bases between. CDR3 loop: CSAISEVVGGLQETQYF. CDR3 nucleotide sequence: TGCAGTGCTATTTCGGAAGTGGTGGGAGGTCTCCAAGAGACCCAGTACTTC.